This T cell receptor beta chain emerged from a study of blood T cell repertoires in COVID-19. Assay used: immunoSEQ multiplex PCR; TCRdb lists only in-frame clones, some missing. The profile covers 190,000 or so clones, with around 81% appearing a single time and 6% to 8% taken by the ten largest. Deletions cut 5 bases from V and 4 bases from J, with 17 bases between. Germline lookup yields CDR1 MNHEY and CDR2 SVGAGI. The CDR3 is 15 residues long. The gene calls are TRBV6-5 and TRBJ1-1, with D possibly being TRBD1 (5 bases). Sequenced material: PBMCs or T cells enriched from blood (not recorded which). The source of this sequence is a man aged 35-49 years who had recovered from COVID-19. The CDR3 here is CASSPQGLLGTEAFF. DNA for the CDR3: TGTGCCAGCAGTCCCCAGGGTCTCCTTGGCACTGAAGCTTTCTTT.